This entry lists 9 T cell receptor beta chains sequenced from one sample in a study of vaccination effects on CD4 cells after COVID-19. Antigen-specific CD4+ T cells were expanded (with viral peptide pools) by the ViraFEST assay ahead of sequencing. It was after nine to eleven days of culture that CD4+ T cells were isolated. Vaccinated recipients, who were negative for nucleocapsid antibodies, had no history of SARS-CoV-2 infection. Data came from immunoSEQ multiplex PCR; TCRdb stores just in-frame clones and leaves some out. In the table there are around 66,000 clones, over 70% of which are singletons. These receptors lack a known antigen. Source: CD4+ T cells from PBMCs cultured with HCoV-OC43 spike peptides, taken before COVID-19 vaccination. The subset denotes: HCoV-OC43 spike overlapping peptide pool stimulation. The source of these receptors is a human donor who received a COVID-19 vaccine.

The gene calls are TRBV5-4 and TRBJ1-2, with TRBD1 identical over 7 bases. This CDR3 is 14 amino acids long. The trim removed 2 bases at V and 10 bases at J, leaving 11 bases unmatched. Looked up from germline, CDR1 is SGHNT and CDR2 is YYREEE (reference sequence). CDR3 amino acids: CASSLPGQNFVYTF. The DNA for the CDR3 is TGTGCCAGCAGCTTACCGGGACAGAATTTCGTCTACACCTTC.

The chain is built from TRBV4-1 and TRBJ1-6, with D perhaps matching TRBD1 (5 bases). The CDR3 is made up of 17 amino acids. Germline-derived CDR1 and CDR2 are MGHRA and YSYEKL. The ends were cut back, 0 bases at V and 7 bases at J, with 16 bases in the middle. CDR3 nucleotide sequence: TGCGCCAGCAGCCAAGAGGGGTCGGGACTAGGCAATTCACCCCTCCACTTT. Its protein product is CASSQEGSGLGNSPLHF.

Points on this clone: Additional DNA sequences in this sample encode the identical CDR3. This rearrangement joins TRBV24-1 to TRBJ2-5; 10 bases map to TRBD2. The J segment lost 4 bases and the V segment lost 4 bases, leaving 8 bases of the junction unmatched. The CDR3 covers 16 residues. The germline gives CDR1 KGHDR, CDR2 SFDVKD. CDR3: CATSDPRLAGGETQYF. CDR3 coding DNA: TGTGCCACCAGTGACCCGAGACTAGCGGGCGGAGAGACCCAGTACTTC.

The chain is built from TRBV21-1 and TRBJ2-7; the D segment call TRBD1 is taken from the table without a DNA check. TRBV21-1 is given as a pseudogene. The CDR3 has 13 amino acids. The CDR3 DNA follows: TGTGCCAGCAGCCGGCTCAGGGTAAACGAGCAGTACGTC. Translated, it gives CASSRLRVNEQYV.

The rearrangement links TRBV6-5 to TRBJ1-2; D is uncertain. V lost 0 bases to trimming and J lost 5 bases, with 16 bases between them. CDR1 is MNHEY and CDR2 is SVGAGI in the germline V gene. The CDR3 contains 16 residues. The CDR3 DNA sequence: TGTGCCAGCAGTTACTCGAGAGGGTCCGGGAAATATGGCTACACCTTC. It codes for CASSYSRGSGKYGYTF.

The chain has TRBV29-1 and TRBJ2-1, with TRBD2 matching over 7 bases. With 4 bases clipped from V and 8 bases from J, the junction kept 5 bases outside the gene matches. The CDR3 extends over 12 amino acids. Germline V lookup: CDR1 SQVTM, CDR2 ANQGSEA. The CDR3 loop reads CSVASGDYEQFF. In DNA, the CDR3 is TGCAGCGTTGCTAGCGGCGACTATGAGCAGTTCTTC.

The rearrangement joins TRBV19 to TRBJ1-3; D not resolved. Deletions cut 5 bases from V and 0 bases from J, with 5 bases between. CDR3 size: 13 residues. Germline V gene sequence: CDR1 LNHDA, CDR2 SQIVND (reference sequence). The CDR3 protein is CASSPDSGNTIYF. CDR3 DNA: TGTGCCAGTAGTCCGGACTCTGGAAACACCATATATTTT.

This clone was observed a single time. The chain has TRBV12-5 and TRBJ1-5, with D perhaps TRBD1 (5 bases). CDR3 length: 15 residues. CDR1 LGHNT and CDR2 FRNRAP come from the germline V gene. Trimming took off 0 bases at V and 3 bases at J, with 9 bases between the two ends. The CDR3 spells CASGLVGTSNQPQHF. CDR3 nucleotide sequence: TGTGCTAGTGGTTTGGTAGGGACGTCCAATCAGCCCCAGCATTTT. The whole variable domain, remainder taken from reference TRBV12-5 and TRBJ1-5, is DARVTQTPRHKVTEMGQEVTMRCQPILGHNTVFWYRQTMMQGLELLAYFRNRAPLDDSGMPKDRFSAEMPDATLATLKIQPSEPRDSAVYFCASGLVGTSNQPQHFGDGTRLSIL.

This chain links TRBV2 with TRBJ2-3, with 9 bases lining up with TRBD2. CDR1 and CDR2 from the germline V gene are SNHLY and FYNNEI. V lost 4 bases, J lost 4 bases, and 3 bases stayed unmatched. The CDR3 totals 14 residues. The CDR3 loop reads CASSAGLASDTQYF. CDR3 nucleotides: TGTGCCAGCAGTGCGGGACTAGCTTCAGATACGCAGTATTTT.